Below are 18 T cell receptor beta chains sequenced from a single sample in a study of cytomegalovirus exposure and HLA in healthy donors. TCRdb keeps only in-frame clones here, not all; method: immunoSEQ multiplex PCR. This sample has some 140,000 clones, with approximately 84% found just once. The sample comprised PBMCs. These receptors were taken from a woman aged 30 to 39 in good health and CMV-seronegative.

V gene TRBV11-2 combines with J gene TRBJ2-3; TRBD1 aligns across 8 bases. This CDR3 has 14 amino acids. V shed 5 bases and J 4 bases; nucleotides not matched to a gene: 5. Looked up from germline, CDR1 is SGHAT and CDR2 is FQNNGV. This CDR3 reads CASSVRGPADTQYF. The CDR3 nucleotides are TGTGCCAGCAGCGTCAGGGGGCCGGCAGATACGCAGTATTTT.

This chain connects TRBV7-8 to TRBJ1-1; D unresolved. The V and J ends lost 1 base and 6 bases respectively, with 15 bases between them. Looked up from germline, CDR1 is SGHVS and CDR2 is FQNEAQ. The CDR3 extends over 15 amino acids. This chain's CDR3 is CASSLVRGVFAEAFF. The CDR3 DNA reads as TGTGCCAGCAGCTTAGTACGGGGTGTATTCGCTGAAGCTTTCTTT.

The chain joins TRBV28 to TRBJ1-2; tentative D call: TRBD1 (6 bases). CDR3 length equals 17 residues. Germline loops: CDR1 MDHEN, CDR2 SYDVKM. V was pared by 2 bases and J by 4 bases, with 20 bases between. CDR3 loop: CASSLEIKTGPFYGYTF. The CDR3 coding sequence is TGTGCCAGCAGTTTAGAAATAAAGACAGGCCCATTCTATGGCTACACCTTC.

The rearrangement uses TRBV18 and TRBJ2-5, with D maybe TRBD1 (6 bases). Trimming pared 0 bases from V and 9 bases from J, leaving 11 bases between. Germline values: CDR1 KGHSH, CDR2 LQKENI. The CDR3 has 13 amino acids. The CDR3 DNA is TGTGCCAGCTCACCACCGTCTAAGGGGGCCCAGTACTTC. This codes for CASSPPSKGAQYF. Combining the CDR3 with reference TRBV18 and TRBJ2-5 gives the whole variable domain NAGVMQNPRHLVRRRGQEARLRCSPMKGHSHVYWYRQLPEEGLKFMVYLQKENIIDESGMPKERFSAEFPKEGPSILRIQQVVRGDSAAYFCASSPPSKGAQYFGPGTRLLVL.

With respect to this clone: A much larger clone lies one base from this, so it may be a read error. The chain links TRBV13 to TRBJ1-2; 8 positions agree with TRBD1. V was clipped by 5 bases and J by 4 bases; unmatched bases: 6. From germline, CDR1 is PRHDT and CDR2 FYEKMQ (reference sequence). CDR3 size: 14 residues. Written as DNA, the CDR3 is TGTGCCAGCAGCGTCGGCAGGGGGCTCTATGGCTACACCTTC. It yields the protein CASSVGRGLYGYTF.

CDR3 protein: CASSGHREETQYF. CDR3 in DNA: TGTGCCAGCAGTGGACACAGGGAAGAGACCCAGTACTTC. The J gene is TRBJ2-5, the V gene TRBV2, with D possibly TRBD1 on 6 matching bases. CDR1 SNHLY and CDR2 FYNNEI come from the germline V gene. V gave up 4 bases and J gave up 3 bases, with 9 bases separating them. CDR3 size: 13 residues.

The chain links TRBV12-2 to TRBJ1-2; no check of the table's D call, TRBD1, against the DNA was made. TRBV12-2 is flagged as a pseudogene. This CDR3 comprises 15 residues. This chain's CDR3 is CASRSRTGRDYGYTF. The CDR3 nucleotides are TGTGCAAGTCGCTCCCGGACAGGGCGAGACTATGGCTACACCTTC.

The J gene is TRBJ2-3, the V gene TRBV5-1, with TRBD2 matching over 7 bases. V trimming: 6 bases; J trimming: 3 bases; junction bases outside the gene matches: 4. Germline V gene sequence: CDR1 SGHRS, CDR2 YFSETQ. The CDR3 is made up of 13 amino acids. The CDR3 reads CASTWEGTDTQYF. The DNA of the CDR3 is TGCGCCAGCACCTGGGAGGGGACAGATACGCAGTATTTT.

For the CDR3, the DNA is TGTGCCAGCGGGGTGGGGGCTATAGCAGATACGCAGTATTTT. Its translation is CASGVGAIADTQYF. The chain has TRBV2 and TRBJ2-3, with D possibly being TRBD1 (6 bases). Germline V CDR1 and CDR2: SNHLY, FYNNEI. V lost 8 bases, J lost 4 bases, and 16 bases lay in between. The CDR3 extends over 14 amino acids.

V gene TRBV18 combines with J gene TRBJ1-1; 11 nucleotides match TRBD1. The CDR3 has 18 amino acids. Germline CDR1 KGHSH, CDR2 LQKENI. V gave up 1 base and J gave up 0 bases; unmatched junction bases: 7. The CDR3 DNA reads as TGTGCCAGCTCACCACTCCAGGACAGGGGGCTGATGAACACTGAAGCTTTCTTT. This sequence encodes CASSPLQDRGLMNTEAFF.

This chain links TRBV9 with TRBJ2-3, with TRBD1 matching 9 bases. The CDR3 is 15 residues long. Germline lookup yields CDR1 SGDLS and CDR2 YYNGEE. Unmatched junction bases numbered 7, after V lost 4 bases and J lost 4 bases. The CDR3, as DNA: TGTGCCAGCAGCCAAGGACAGGGGTGGGCAGATACGCAGTATTTT. Residues: CASSQGQGWADTQYF.

This clone was observed a single time. This chain's CDR3 is CASSLSGLGTDTQYF. The CDR3 DNA reads as TGTGCCAGCAGTTTATCTGGGCTTGGCACAGATACGCAGTATTTT. The J gene is TRBJ2-3, the V gene TRBV28; D gene ambiguous. V lost 1 base and J 1 base, leaving 9 bases between the germline ends. Germline assignment: CDR1 MDHEN and CDR2 SYDVKM. The CDR3 loop spans 15 amino acids.

This clone was seen only a few times. J is TRBJ1-2 and V is TRBV2; D unresolved. Germline CDR1 is SNHLY and CDR2 is FYNNEI. The CDR3 loop spans 12 amino acids. The ends were cut back, 2 bases at V and 7 bases at J, with 8 bases in the middle. CDR3 residues: CASSERNGGYTF. CDR3 in DNA: TGTGCCAGCAGTGAACGAAACGGTGGCTACACCTTC. Together with reference TRBV2 and TRBJ1-2, the CDR3 gives the full variable domain: EPEVTQTPSHQVTQMGQEVILRCVPISNHLYFYWYRQILGQKVEFLVSFYNNEISEKSEIFDDQFSVERPDGSNFTLKIRSTKLEDSAMYFCASSERNGGYTFGSGTRLTVV.

The V and J genes are TRBV5-4 and TRBJ2-7; 7 bases are a match to TRBD1. The CDR3 is 14 amino acids. From germline, CDR1 is SGHNT and CDR2 YYREEE (reference sequence). Losses at the gene ends were 0 bases for V and 6 bases for J; bases not matched to a gene: 6. The chain's CDR3 is CASSLGQGDREQYF. In DNA form, the CDR3 reads TGTGCCAGCAGCTTGGGCCAGGGGGACCGCGAGCAGTACTTC.

This clone was seen only a few times. The V and J genes are TRBV11-3 and TRBJ2-2; 7 bases align to TRBD1. The trim removed 4 bases at V and 5 bases at J, leaving 7 bases unmatched. Germline CDR1 reads SGHNT; CDR2 reads YENEEA. CDR3 length: 15 residues. CDR3: CASSSWLTGTGELFF. CDR3 sequence (DNA): TGTGCCAGCAGCTCATGGTTGACAGGGACCGGGGAGCTGTTTTTT.

This chain links TRBV29-1 with TRBJ1-2, with TRBD1 identical over 7 bases. The germline gives CDR1 SQVTM, CDR2 ANQGSEA. The CDR3 has 13 amino acids. The V segment lost 5 bases and the J segment 7 bases; nucleotides outside the gene matches: 10. CDR3 in amino acids: CSVQYPQGSGYTF. The DNA of the CDR3 is TGCAGCGTTCAATACCCACAGGGGTCTGGCTACACCTTC.

The table lists this clone with a count of one. The chain is built from TRBV10-3 and TRBJ1-5; a possible D gene is TRBD1 (6 bases). Trimming took 10 bases from V and 1 from J, leaving 14 bases between them. Germline loops: CDR1 ENHRY, CDR2 SYGVKD. The CDR3 runs to 14 residues. CDR3 sequence reads: CATGQKQSNQPQHF. CDR3 bases: TGTGCCACGGGACAAAAACAAAGCAATCAGCCCCAGCATTTT.

The chain couples TRBV28 to TRBJ2-7, with D tentatively TRBD1 (5 bases). Germline CDR1 is MDHEN and CDR2 is SYDVKM. Trimming pared 6 bases from V and 3 bases from J, leaving 12 bases between. This CDR3 is 13 amino acids long. The DNA of the CDR3 is TGTGCCAGCAGAGGGGCCCCAATCTACGAGCAGTACTTC. This sequence encodes CASRGAPIYEQYF. The full variable domain, rest sourced from reference TRBV28 and TRBJ2-7, is DVKVTQSSRYLVKRTGEKVFLECVQDMDHENMFWYRQDPGLGLRLIYFSYDVKMKEKGDIPEGYSVSREKKERFSLILESASTNQTSMYLCASRGAPIYEQYFGPGTRLTVT.